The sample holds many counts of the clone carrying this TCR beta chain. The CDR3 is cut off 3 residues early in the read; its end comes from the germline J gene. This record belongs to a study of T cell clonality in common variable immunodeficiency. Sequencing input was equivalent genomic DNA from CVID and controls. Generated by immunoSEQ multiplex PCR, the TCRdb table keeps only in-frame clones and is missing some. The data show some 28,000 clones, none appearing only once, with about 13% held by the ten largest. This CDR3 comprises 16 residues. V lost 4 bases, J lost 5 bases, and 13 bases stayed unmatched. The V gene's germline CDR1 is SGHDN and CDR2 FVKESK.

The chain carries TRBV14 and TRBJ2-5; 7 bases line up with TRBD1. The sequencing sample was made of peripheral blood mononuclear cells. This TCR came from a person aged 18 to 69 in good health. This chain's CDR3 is CASSPVGTVSSETQYF. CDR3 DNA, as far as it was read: TGTGCCAGCAGCCCTGTCGGGACAGTGTCCTCGGAGACC.